This TCR beta chain was recovered during a study of blood T cell repertoires in COVID-19. Study-wide context: T cells, B-cell-depleted T cells, or PBMCs supplied cDNA or gDNA.

Sequenced by immunoSEQ multiplex PCR; TCRdb stores in-frame clones only, minus some. The repertoire consists of about 520,000 clones, with 80% to 90% occurring once and the leading ten covering 3.2%. CDR3 length equals 15 residues. With V trimmed by 4 bases and J by 7 bases, 8 bases remained unmatched. Per the germline V gene, CDR1 is SNHLY and CDR2 is FYNNEI. This clonotype was sampled from a human donor in a cohort sampled during active COVID-19. Sequencing was performed on peripheral blood. The genes are TRBV2 and TRBJ2-2; TRBD1 aligns across 8 bases. CDR3 in amino acids: CASSGEHRGIGELFF. The CDR3 region has the DNA TGTGCCAGCAGTGGCGAACACAGGGGGATCGGGGAGCTGTTTTTT.